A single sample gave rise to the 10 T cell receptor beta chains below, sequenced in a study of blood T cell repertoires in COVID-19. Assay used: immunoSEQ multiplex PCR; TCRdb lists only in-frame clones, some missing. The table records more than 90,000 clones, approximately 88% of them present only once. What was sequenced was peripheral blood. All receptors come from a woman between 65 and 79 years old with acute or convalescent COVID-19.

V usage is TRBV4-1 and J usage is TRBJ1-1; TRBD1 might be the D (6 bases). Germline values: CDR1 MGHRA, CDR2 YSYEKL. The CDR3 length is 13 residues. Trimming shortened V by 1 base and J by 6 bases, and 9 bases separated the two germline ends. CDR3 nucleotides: TGCGCCAGCAGCCAAGCAGGGGTCCCTGAAGCTTTCTTT. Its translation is CASSQAGVPEAFF.

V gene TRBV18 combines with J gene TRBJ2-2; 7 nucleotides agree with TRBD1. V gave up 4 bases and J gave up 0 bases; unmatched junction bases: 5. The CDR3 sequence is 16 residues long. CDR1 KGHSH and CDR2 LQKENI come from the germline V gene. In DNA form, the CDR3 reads TGTGCCAGCTCACTCACGGGACAGCCGAACACCGGGGAGCTGTTTTTT. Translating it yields CASSLTGQPNTGELFF.

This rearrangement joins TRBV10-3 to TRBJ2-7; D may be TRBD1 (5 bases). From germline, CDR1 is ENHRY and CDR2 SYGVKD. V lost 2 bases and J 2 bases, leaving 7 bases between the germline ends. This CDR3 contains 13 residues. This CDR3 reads CAISEQGPYEQYF. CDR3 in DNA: TGTGCCATCAGTGAGCAGGGCCCCTACGAGCAGTACTTC.

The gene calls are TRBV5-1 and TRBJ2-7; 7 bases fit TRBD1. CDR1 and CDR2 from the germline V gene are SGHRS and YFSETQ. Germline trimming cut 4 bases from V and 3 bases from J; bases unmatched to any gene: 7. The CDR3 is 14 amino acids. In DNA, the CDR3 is TGCGCCAGCAGCATCCGGGACAGAGGCTACGAGCAGTACTTC. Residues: CASSIRDRGYEQYF.

CDR3 protein: CAYSAGGADTQYF. The CDR3, as DNA: TGTGCCTACTCAGCGGGAGGGGCAGATACGCAGTATTTT. The chain combines TRBV30 with TRBJ2-3; 10 bases are shared with TRBD2. V lost 7 bases, J lost 4 bases, and 5 bases stayed unmatched. This CDR3 contains 13 residues. Germline CDR1 reads GTSNPN; CDR2 reads SVGIG (reference sequence).

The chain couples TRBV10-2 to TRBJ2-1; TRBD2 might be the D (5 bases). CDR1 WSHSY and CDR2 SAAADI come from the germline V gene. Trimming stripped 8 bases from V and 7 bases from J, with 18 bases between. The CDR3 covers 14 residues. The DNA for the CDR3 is TGCGCCAGCGATGACGGGGTCCAAGGGAATGAGCAGTTCTTC. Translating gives CASDDGVQGNEQFF.

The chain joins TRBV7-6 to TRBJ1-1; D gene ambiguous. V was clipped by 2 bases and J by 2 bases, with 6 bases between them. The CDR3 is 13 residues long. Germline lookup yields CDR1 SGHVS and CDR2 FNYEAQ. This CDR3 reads CASSLQVNTEAFF. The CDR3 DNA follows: TGTGCCAGCAGCTTACAGGTAAACACTGAAGCTTTCTTT.

The CDR3 loop reads CASSIRRVLAGQAYEQYF. The CDR3 DNA is TGTGCCAGCAGTATCCGAAGGGTGCTAGCGGGCCAAGCCTACGAGCAGTACTTC. V is TRBV4-2 and J is TRBJ2-7; TRBD2 aligns across 8 bases. V lost 6 bases to trimming and J lost 2 bases; unmatched junction nucleotides: 18. The V gene's germline CDR1 is LGHNA and CDR2 YNFKEQ. The CDR3 is 18 residues long.

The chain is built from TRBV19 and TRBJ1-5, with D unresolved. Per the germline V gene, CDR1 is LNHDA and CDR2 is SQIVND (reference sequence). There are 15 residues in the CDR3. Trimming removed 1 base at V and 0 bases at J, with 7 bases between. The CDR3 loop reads CASSIGRVSNQPQHF. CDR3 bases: TGTGCCAGTAGTATAGGAAGAGTTAGCAATCAGCCCCAGCATTTT.

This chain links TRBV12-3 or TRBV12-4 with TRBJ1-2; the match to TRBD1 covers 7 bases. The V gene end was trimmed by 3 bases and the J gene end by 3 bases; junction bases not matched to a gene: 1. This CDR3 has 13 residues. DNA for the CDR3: TGTGCCAGCAGTTTCAGGGGGGACTATGGCTACACCTTC. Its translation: CASSFRGDYGYTF.